The 20 T cell receptor beta chains below were found in one sample sequenced in a study of radiotherapy plus CTLA-4 blockade in lung cancer. Here immunoSEQ multiplex PCR was the method, and the copy in TCRdb shows in-frame clones only, minus some. The profile shows about 110,000 clones, 85% to 90% of them singletons. The material sequenced was peripheral blood, taken from a patient treated with radiotherapy plus ipilimumab. Receptors originate from a human donor with non-small cell lung cancer that progressed on radiotherapy plus ipilimumab. Some clones in this sample may be carry-over from other donors' samples.

The chain links TRBV7-2 to TRBJ1-2, with TRBD1 matching over 9 bases. The CDR3 has 15 amino acids. V lost 7 bases and J lost 7; bases outside the gene matches: 13. The germline gives CDR1 SGHTA, CDR2 FQGNSA. In nucleotides, the CDR3 is TGTGCCAGCAACCCTACGACAGGGGGTGGCGGTGGCTACACCTTC. It encodes CASNPTTGGGGGYTF.

The chain has TRBV28 and TRBJ2-1; TRBD1 is a possible D gene (5 bases). The germline gives CDR1 MDHEN, CDR2 SYDVKM. This CDR3 has 16 amino acids. Trimming left V 6 bases short and J 7 bases short, with 22 bases between. CDR3: CASSFPADSLFNEQFF. In DNA, the CDR3 is TGTGCCAGCAGCTTCCCCGCCGACAGTCTCTTTAATGAGCAGTTCTTC.

The CDR3 protein is CASSVGSGNTIYF. The CDR3 nucleotides are TGTGCCAGCAGCGTAGGCTCTGGAAACACCATATATTTT. The gene calls are TRBV9 and TRBJ1-3; D gene ambiguous. CDR3 length equals 13 residues. V lost 0 bases and J lost 0, with 1 base in between. Germline assignment: CDR1 SGDLS and CDR2 YYNGEE.

The V call is TRBV6-6, the J call TRBJ1-2; TRBD1 matches at 10 bases. The V gene's germline CDR1 is MNHNY and CDR2 SVGAGI (reference sequence). CDR3 length equals 14 residues. V was pared by 6 bases and J by 2 bases, with 3 bases of the junction left unmatched. The CDR3 DNA reads as TGTGCCAGCAGCCAGGGACAGGGGAACTATGGCTACACCTTC. This sequence encodes CASSQGQGNYGYTF.

This chain links TRBV9 with TRBJ2-3; D unclear. Germline V lookup: CDR1 SGDLS, CDR2 YYNGEE. With 0 bases removed from V and 1 base from J, the gap between germline ends came to 9 bases. This CDR3 has 15 residues. The CDR3 here is CASSVGAFRTDTQYF. CDR3 nucleotides: TGTGCCAGCAGCGTAGGGGCCTTCCGCACAGATACGCAGTATTTT.

This clone occurred a few times. The V call is TRBV15, the J call TRBJ1-1, with D possibly TRBD1 on 6 matching bases. CDR3 length: 14 amino acids. The V end lost 8 bases, the J end lost 8 bases, and 21 bases lay between the germline ends. Germline assignment: CDR1 LNHNV and CDR2 YYDKDF (reference sequence). For the CDR3, the DNA is TGTGCCACCGCATTGGACAGCGGAGACTTGGAAGCTTTCTTT. Protein: CATALDSGDLEAFF.

The chain couples TRBV15 to TRBJ2-3; no definite D call. Germline loops: CDR1 LNHNV, CDR2 YYDKDF (reference sequence). This CDR3 is built from 16 residues. V lost 2 bases to trimming and J lost 2 bases, with 14 bases between them. The CDR3 sequence: CATSRLPFAITDTQYF. CDR3 bases: TGTGCCACCAGCAGACTCCCATTCGCGATCACAGATACGCAGTATTTT.

The J gene is TRBJ2-1, the V gene TRBV9, with TRBD1 identical over 10 bases. With 0 bases clipped from V and 1 base from J, the junction kept 7 bases outside the gene matches. Germline CDR1 SGDLS, CDR2 YYNGEE. The CDR3 extends over 18 amino acids. The CDR3 nucleotides are TGTGCCAGCAGCGTAGTCGGGACAGGGGCAGCTTCCTACAATGAGCAGTTCTTC. It is translated as CASSVVGTGAASYNEQFF.

This clone was found once. The chain links TRBV18 to TRBJ1-6; 7 positions agree with TRBD1. Germline assignment: CDR1 KGHSH and CDR2 LQKENI. The CDR3 spans 16 residues. Trimming took 2 bases from V and 8 from J; bases not matched to a gene: 9. The CDR3 sequence: CASSPAAGGDYSPLHF. DNA for the CDR3: TGTGCCAGCTCACCAGCCGCAGGGGGTGACTATTCACCCCTCCACTTT. Together with reference TRBV18 and TRBJ1-6, the CDR3 gives the full variable domain: NAGVMQNPRHLVRRRGQEARLRCSPMKGHSHVYWYRQLPEEGLKFMVYLQKENIIDESGMPKERFSAEFPKEGPSILRIQQVVRGDSAAYFCASSPAAGGDYSPLHFGNGTRLTVT.

J is TRBJ1-6 and V is TRBV30, with 7 nucleotides matching TRBD1. Unmatched junction bases numbered 9, after V lost 3 bases and J lost 7 bases. CDR1 and CDR2 from the germline V gene are GTSNPN and SVGIG (reference sequence). CDR3 length: 15 amino acids. The CDR3 reads CAWSPPDRRNSPLHF. The CDR3 DNA is TGTGCCTGGAGCCCCCCGGACAGGAGGAATTCACCCCTCCACTTT.

This clone was recorded once. The rearrangement joins TRBV7-3 to TRBJ2-3; 7 nucleotides match TRBD2. CDR3 length: 12 amino acids. CDR1 and CDR2 (germline): SGHTA, FQGTGA. Trimming at V came to 5 bases and at J to 8 bases, leaving 4 bases not matched to a gene. CDR3 nucleotides: TGTGCCAGCAGCCCGGGACTAAGTACGCAGTATTTT. Translating it yields CASSPGLSTQYF.

The DNA of the CDR3 is TGCGCCAGCAGCTGGGGGTTAGGAGGTAATGAAAAACTGTTTTTT. It is translated as CASSWGLGGNEKLFF. The chain is built from TRBV5-1 and TRBJ1-4; weak D call: TRBD1 (5 bases). In germline, CDR1 is SGHRS, CDR2 YFSETQ. The length of the CDR3 is 15 residues. Trimming shortened V by 3 bases and J by 4 bases, and 13 bases separated the two germline ends.

J is TRBJ2-3 and V is TRBV6-4; TRBD1 agrees at 7 bases. Germline CDR1 is MRHNA and CDR2 is SNTAGT. V trimming: 0 bases; J trimming: 4 bases; junction bases outside the gene matches: 1. This CDR3 has 14 amino acids. CDR3: CASSDSQGADTQYF. The CDR3 DNA follows: TGTGCCAGCAGTGACTCGCAGGGGGCAGATACGCAGTATTTT.

This chain links TRBV2 with TRBJ1-5; a weak D match, TRBD1 (5 bases). Germline CDR1 SNHLY, CDR2 FYNNEI. The V gene lost 1 base and the J gene lost 7 bases, with 11 bases spanning the gap. The CDR3 consists of 14 residues. The CDR3, as DNA: TGTGCCAGCAGTGAAGGCAGGGAAGGGCAGCCCCAGCATTTT. It specifies CASSEGREGQPQHF. The whole variable domain, filled in from reference TRBV2 and TRBJ1-5, reads EPEVTQTPSHQVTQMGQEVILRCVPISNHLYFYWYRQILGQKVEFLVSFYNNEISEKSEIFDDQFSVERPDGSNFTLKIRSTKLEDSAMYFCASSEGREGQPQHFGDGTRLSIL.

The V call is TRBV7-9, the J call TRBJ1-2; TRBD1 aligns across 9 bases. The CDR3 spans 12 residues. The trim removed 5 bases at V and 7 bases at J, leaving 2 bases unmatched. CDR1 SEHNR and CDR2 FQNEAQ come from the germline V gene (reference sequence). This CDR3 reads CASSDRGVGYTF. As DNA, the CDR3 is TGTGCCAGCAGCGACAGGGGGGTTGGCTACACCTTC.

The CDR3 spells CASSTPSGANVLTF. CDR3 DNA sequence: TGTGCCAGCAGTACGCCCTCTGGGGCCAACGTCCTGACTTTC. V usage is TRBV6-1 and J usage is TRBJ2-6, with D hard to call. The ends were cut back, 5 bases at V and 0 bases at J, with 5 bases in the middle. CDR3 length: 14 amino acids. The germline V gene has CDR1 MNHNS and CDR2 SASEGT.

This sequence joins TRBV6-1 and TRBJ1-3; 8 bases map to TRBD1. The CDR3 has 14 amino acids. J gave up 2 bases and V 6 bases, and 3 bases lay outside the gene matches. Looked up from germline, CDR1 is MNHNS and CDR2 is SASEGT. CDR3 nucleotide sequence: TGTGCCAGCAGCCGACAGGGGACTGGAAACACCATATATTTT. This gives the protein CASSRQGTGNTIYF.

The rearrangement joins TRBV5-6 to TRBJ1-5; the D is unclear. Germline V gene lookup returns CDR1 SGHDT and CDR2 YYEEEE. V was trimmed by 2 bases and J by 9 bases, leaving 12 bases between them. The CDR3 contains 13 residues. CDR3 protein: CASSFRTAAPQHF. CDR3 coding DNA: TGTGCCAGCAGCTTTCGGACCGCAGCGCCCCAGCATTTT.

The gene calls are TRBV7-6 and TRBJ2-7; 7 nucleotides line up with TRBD1. Per the germline V gene, CDR1 is SGHVS and CDR2 is FNYEAQ. J was trimmed by 8 bases and V by 5 bases; bases with no gene match: 6. The CDR3 runs 12 residues. CDR3 protein: CASSIDRVKQYF. The CDR3 DNA reads TGTGCCAGCAGCATTGACAGGGTCAAGCAGTACTTC.

The V and J genes are TRBV19 and TRBJ2-6; D is unresolved. The CDR3 extends over 15 amino acids. Looked up from germline, CDR1 is LNHDA and CDR2 is SQIVND (reference sequence). V lost 7 bases to trimming and J lost 2 bases, with 12 bases between them. This chain's CDR3 is CASTTARAGANVLTF. In DNA form, the CDR3 reads TGTGCCAGTACCACTGCAAGGGCTGGGGCCAACGTCCTGACTTTC.